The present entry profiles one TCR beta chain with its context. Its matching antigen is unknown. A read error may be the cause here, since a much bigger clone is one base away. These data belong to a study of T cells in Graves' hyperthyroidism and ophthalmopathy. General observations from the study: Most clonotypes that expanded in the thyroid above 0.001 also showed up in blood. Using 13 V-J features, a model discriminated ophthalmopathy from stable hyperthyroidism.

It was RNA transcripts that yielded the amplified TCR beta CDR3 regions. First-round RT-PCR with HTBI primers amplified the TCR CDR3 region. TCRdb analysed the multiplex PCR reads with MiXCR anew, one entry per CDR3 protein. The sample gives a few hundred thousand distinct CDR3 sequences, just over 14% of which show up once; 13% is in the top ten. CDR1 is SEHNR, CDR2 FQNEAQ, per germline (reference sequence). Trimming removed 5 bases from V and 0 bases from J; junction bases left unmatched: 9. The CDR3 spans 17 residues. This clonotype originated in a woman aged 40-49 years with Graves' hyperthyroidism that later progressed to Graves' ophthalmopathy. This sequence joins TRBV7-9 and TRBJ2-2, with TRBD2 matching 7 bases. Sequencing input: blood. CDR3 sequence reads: CASSTQIGTTNTGELFF. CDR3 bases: TGTGCCAGCAGCACCCAAATAGGGACTACGAACACCGGGGAGCTGTTTTTT.